This TCR beta chain came from a study of cytotoxic CD8 clonotypes in ibrutinib-treated CLL. Study details: Overall, around 25 responses were partial and 2 complete; following median roughly 72 months, roughly 15 patients stayed remitted and about 12 progressed.

Produced via immunoSEQ multiplex PCR; TCRdb's table is partial and in-frame only. In the table there are fewer than 150,000 clones, 84% of which are singletons. V shed 5 bases and J 4 bases; nucleotides not matched to a gene: 11. The V gene's germline CDR1 is LNHNV and CDR2 YYDKDF (reference sequence). The CDR3 length is 15 residues. Sequencing was performed on PBMCs, taken after 24 months of ibrutinib treatment. This TCR was sampled from a human donor with chronic lymphocytic leukemia. The V and J genes are TRBV15 and TRBJ2-7; 7 bases are shared with TRBD1. CDR3 amino acids: CATSVQQGLPYEQYF. CDR3 sequence (DNA): TGTGCCACCAGCGTACAACAGGGGCTCCCTTACGAGCAGTACTTC.